Following are 10 T cell receptor beta chains from one sample sequenced in a study of tumor-infiltrating lymphocytes in primary liver carcinoma. For blood RNA, unsorted whole blood served as the source, and germline DNA was extracted too. Total RNA (approximately 500 ng) served as template for TCR beta cDNA synthesis primed by a constant-region primer. For TCR beta, libraries were produced by three nested multiplex PCR rounds using slightly modified ARM-PCR. TRBV1-TRBV30 forward primers paired with a C-beta reverse primer drove the first two PCR rounds, 10 cycles each. TCRdb reprocessed the multiplex PCR reads with MiXCR, giving one entry per CDR3 protein. The sample lists about 320,000 distinct CDR3 sequences; roughly 60% were seen once. Sequencing input: peripheral blood. These TCRs come from a man aged 35-49 years with primary liver carcinoma and hepatitis B virus infection.

With respect to this clonotype: A much larger clone lies a single base off, so this may be a read error. This chain connects TRBV4-2 to TRBJ1-2, with a weak D call TRBD1 (6 bases). CDR3 length: 15 residues. Looked up from germline, CDR1 is LGHNA and CDR2 is YNFKEQ. Trimming removed 4 bases at V and 6 bases at J, with 18 bases between. DNA for the CDR3: TGTGCCAGCAGCCGAGATGGAGGGGGAAAGAATGGCTACACCTTC. Translated, it gives CASSRDGGGKNGYTF.

This clonotype was picked up a small number of times. The rearrangement joins TRBV11-1 to TRBJ2-1, with D perhaps matching TRBD1 (5 bases). The CDR3 is made up of 16 amino acids. Trimming shortened V by 3 bases and J by 3 bases, and 15 bases separated the two germline ends. The germline V gene has CDR1 SGHAT and CDR2 FQDESV (reference sequence). The CDR3 loop is CASSFRGEGVYNEQFF. CDR3 nucleotides: TGTGCCAGCAGCTTTAGGGGCGAAGGCGTCTACAATGAGCAGTTCTTC.

This clonotype has just a few counts. The chain links TRBV10-3 to TRBJ1-4, with TRBD1 matching 8 bases. This CDR3 has 14 amino acids. J lost 2 bases, V lost 9 bases, and 5 bases had no gene match. Germline V gene sequence: CDR1 ENHRY, CDR2 SYGVKD. The CDR3 loop reads CAIRQGKTNEKLFF. The CDR3 region has the DNA TGTGCCATAAGACAGGGGAAGACTAATGAAAAACTGTTTTTT.

V usage is TRBV6-1 and J usage is TRBJ2-3; D gene uncertain. CDR3 size: 16 residues. V dropped 5 bases and J dropped 2 bases, with 17 bases sitting between them. Per the germline V gene, CDR1 is MNHNS and CDR2 is SASEGT. The CDR3 sequence: CASSFPVTSNTDTQYF. The CDR3 nucleotides read TGTGCCAGCAGTTTCCCAGTGACTTCTAACACAGATACGCAGTATTTT.

This clonotype has more than one count but fewer than ten. At one end, the junction sequence differs from germline, possibly due to a read error. The chain carries TRBV11-2 and TRBJ2-3; 7 bases agree with TRBD1. Germline loops: CDR1 SGHAT, CDR2 FQNNGV. The CDR3 consists of 16 residues. The CDR3: CAGSGIEGAATGTQYF. CDR3 DNA: TGTGCCGGCAGCGGAATAGAGGGGGCTGCAACAGGTACGCAGTATTTT.

The chain carries TRBV5-1 and TRBJ2-1; TRBD2 matches 15 bases. Germline CDR1 SGHRS, CDR2 YFSETQ. With 4 bases clipped from V and 7 bases from J, the junction kept 9 bases outside the gene matches. The length of the CDR3 is 17 residues. CDR3 loop: CASSPYGLAGGGNEQFF. CDR3 sequence (DNA): TGCGCCAGCAGCCCCTACGGACTAGCGGGAGGGGGAAATGAGCAGTTCTTC.

Turning to this clonotype: At one end, the junction sequence differs from germline, possibly due to a read error. The V and J genes are TRBV13 and TRBJ2-2; no definite D call. This CDR3 is built from 15 residues. Germline values: CDR1 PRHDT, CDR2 FYEKMQ (reference sequence). CDR3 sequence: CASSFRLEDTRELFF. CDR3 DNA sequence: TGTGCCAGCAGCTTTAGACTCGAAGACACCCGGGAGCTGTTTTTT.

The sample holds many counts of this clonotype. The J gene is TRBJ2-2, the V gene TRBV4-2, with 11 bases identical to TRBD2. The CDR3 has 17 residues. The V and J ends lost 3 bases and 0 bases, in that order; junction bases with no gene match: 3. CDR1 is LGHNA, CDR2 YNFKEQ, per germline. As DNA, the CDR3 is TGTGCCAGCAGCCACCCGGGACTAGCGGCGAACACCGGGGAGCTGTTTTTT. This sequence encodes CASSHPGLAANTGELFF.

Concerning this clonotype: It may be a read error: a sequence one base away is much more abundant. The chain joins TRBV12-3 or TRBV12-4 to TRBJ2-5; TRBD1 aligns across 8 bases. This CDR3 is 15 amino acids long. The CDR3 sequence: CASRTGTGGQETKYF. CDR3 coding DNA: TGTGCCAGCAGGACCGGGACAGGAGGCCAAGAGACCAAGTACTTC.

This clonotype was seen more than once but under ten times. A read error is possible here, since a much larger clone lies one base away. The rearrangement uses TRBV29-1 and TRBJ2-5; 8 nucleotides align to TRBD1. This CDR3 is built from 15 residues. Germline V gene sequence: CDR1 SQVTM, CDR2 ANQGSEA. CDR3 region: CSVEDQGANEETHYF. CDR3 DNA sequence: TGCAGCGTTGAAGACCAGGGGGCAAATGAGGAGACCCACTACTTC.